This T cell receptor beta chain originates from a study of T cell responses to AZD1222 COVID-19 vaccine. Whole-study results and caveats: At baseline, seropositivity was found in only six or seven AZD1222 recipients. Spike-specific TCR breadth and depth rose after two AZD1222 doses.

The germline gives CDR1 SEHNR, CDR2 FQNEAQ (reference sequence). The CDR3 totals 14 residues. V lost 4 bases and J lost 5; bases outside the gene matches: 4. As for this clone: As yet, its antigen is unknown.

Sequencing was performed with immunoSEQ multiplex PCR; in TCRdb, only in-frame clones are kept and a portion is missing. The data hold under 150,000 clones, with 75% to 95% observed a single time. The chain recombines TRBV7-9 with TRBJ2-7; 11 bases line up with TRBD1. The sequencing here drew on peripheral blood, taken on day 0 of AZD1222 vaccination. This receptor was obtained from an adult in good health. CDR3 amino acids: CASSSGTGGNEQYF. Here the CDR3 DNA reads TGTGCCAGCAGCTCCGGGACAGGGGGGAACGAGCAGTACTTC.